This passage covers 12 T cell receptor beta chains from one sample sequenced in a study of blood T cell repertoires in COVID-19. Generated by immunoSEQ multiplex PCR, the TCRdb table keeps only in-frame clones and is missing some. The sample includes around 290,000 clones, about 89% seen only once; the top ten take 2.2%. The specimen was peripheral blood. These receptors were collected from a woman in her twenties or thirties with COVID-19, enrolled during active disease.

The V call is TRBV7-9, the J call TRBJ2-1, with D possibly TRBD2 on 6 matching bases. CDR1 and CDR2 from the germline V gene are SEHNR and FQNEAQ (reference sequence). The CDR3 totals 16 residues. Trimming removed 5 bases from V and 2 bases from J, with 16 bases in between. CDR3 amino acids: CASSRTAGNTYNEQFF. The CDR3 coding sequence is TGTGCCAGCAGCCGCACGGCGGGGAATACCTACAATGAGCAGTTCTTC.

The chain links TRBV6-1 to TRBJ2-7; TRBD1 matches 7 bases. Germline V gene lookup returns CDR1 MNHNS and CDR2 SASEGT. The junction had 3 bases not matched to a gene; V was cut back by 1 base and J by 3 bases. The CDR3 runs to 14 residues. The CDR3 region is CASSEGTGYYEQYF. In DNA, the CDR3 is TGTGCCAGCAGTGAAGGGACAGGCTACTACGAGCAGTACTTC.

The chain recombines TRBV10-3 with TRBJ2-1, with 13 bases lining up with TRBD2. Trimming at V came to 3 bases and at J to 7 bases, leaving 3 bases not matched to a gene. This CDR3 is built from 15 residues. Germline V gene sequence: CDR1 ENHRY, CDR2 SYGVKD. CDR3 nucleotide sequence: TGTGCCATCAGTGATCTGACTAGCGGGAGGAATGAGCAGTTCTTC. Amino acids: CAISDLTSGRNEQFF.

The chain carries TRBV7-9 and TRBJ1-5; tentative D call: TRBD1 (6 bases). Trimming left V 4 bases short and J 4 bases short, with 14 bases between. The germline gives CDR1 SEHNR, CDR2 FQNEAQ (reference sequence). The CDR3 length is 15 residues. The CDR3 here is CASSSSGTKNQPQHF. CDR3 DNA: TGTGCCAGCAGCTCGTCCGGGACAAAGAATCAGCCCCAGCATTTT.

The V gene is TRBV11-2, the J gene TRBJ1-1; no definite D call. V was trimmed by 3 bases and J by 7 bases, leaving 6 bases between them. This CDR3 has 11 amino acids. Germline lookup yields CDR1 SGHAT and CDR2 FQNNGV. In nucleotides, the CDR3 is TGTGCCAGCAGCTTCGAGATTGAAGCTTTCTTT. Its translation: CASSFEIEAFF.

This chain links TRBV5-4 with TRBJ2-1; 8 nucleotides agree with TRBD2. The ends lost 1 base at V and 13 bases at J; junction bases unmatched: 10. There are 14 residues in the CDR3. The germline gives CDR1 SGHNT, CDR2 YYREEE (reference sequence). CDR3 amino acids: CASSLTLAELRQFF. CDR3 DNA sequence: TGTGCCAGCAGCTTGACACTAGCGGAGCTCAGACAGTTCTTC.

A single count supports this clone. In nucleotides, the CDR3 is TGTGCCAGCAGCACGGACAGGGACGGTGAGCAGTTCTTC. This gives the protein CASSTDRDGEQFF. The chain employs TRBV27 and TRBJ2-1; 8 bases align to TRBD1. The length of the CDR3 is 13 residues. V shed 6 bases and J 9 bases; nucleotides not matched to a gene: 7. The germline gives CDR1 MNHEY, CDR2 SMNVEV (reference sequence).

The V and J genes are TRBV25-1 and TRBJ1-1; 9 nucleotides align to TRBD1. V lost 1 base to trimming and J lost 0 bases; unmatched junction nucleotides: 9. CDR1 is MGHDK and CDR2 is SYGVNS in the germline V gene. The CDR3 consists of 18 residues. The CDR3 DNA reads as TGTGCCAGCAGTGAATCCCGGACAGGGGCGATTATGAACACTGAAGCTTTCTTT. Its translation is CASSESRTGAIMNTEAFF. Full variable domain (rest looked up from reference TRBV25-1 and TRBJ1-1): EADIYQTPRYLVIGTGKKITLECSQTMGHDKMYWYQQDPGMELHLIHYSYGVNSTEKGDLSSESTVSRIRTEHFPLTLESARPSHTSQYLCASSESRTGAIMNTEAFFGQGTRLTVV.

This clone has just one count. The chain recombines TRBV10-2 with TRBJ1-2; possibly TRBD1 for D (5 bases). Looked up from germline, CDR1 is WSHSY and CDR2 is SAAADI. Trimming left V 2 bases short and J 0 bases short, with 13 bases between. This CDR3 comprises 16 residues. The CDR3, as DNA: TGCGCCAGCAGTGAGAGGATACAGGCTCCTAACTATGGCTACACCTTC. This sequence encodes CASSERIQAPNYGYTF.

For this clone: An end of the junction does not agree with germline; a read error may underlie this. The chain recombines TRBV19 with TRBJ2-7, with D perhaps TRBD2 (5 bases). The CDR3 has 14 amino acids. In germline, CDR1 is LNHDA, CDR2 SQIVND (reference sequence). CDR3 residues: CAGSMGDGPYEQYF. CDR3 bases: TGTGCCGGTAGTATGGGAGACGGACCCTACGAGCAGTACTTC.

V usage is TRBV28 and J usage is TRBJ1-2; possible D gene TRBD1, 6 bases. Trimming took 6 bases from V and 4 from J, leaving 18 bases between them. CDR1 is MDHEN, CDR2 SYDVKM, per germline. The CDR3 has 15 amino acids. This CDR3 is CASRRTGSLIYGYTF. DNA of the CDR3: TGTGCCAGCAGAAGAACAGGGTCCCTTATCTATGGCTACACCTTC.

The V and J genes are TRBV2 and TRBJ1-1; the D gene is possibly TRBD1 (5 bases). Deletions cut 5 bases from V and 3 bases from J, with 7 bases between. Germline CDR1 SNHLY, CDR2 FYNNEI. The CDR3 has 12 amino acids. The CDR3 loop is CASSPQDTEAFF. CDR3 bases: TGTGCCAGCAGTCCACAGGACACTGAAGCTTTCTTT.